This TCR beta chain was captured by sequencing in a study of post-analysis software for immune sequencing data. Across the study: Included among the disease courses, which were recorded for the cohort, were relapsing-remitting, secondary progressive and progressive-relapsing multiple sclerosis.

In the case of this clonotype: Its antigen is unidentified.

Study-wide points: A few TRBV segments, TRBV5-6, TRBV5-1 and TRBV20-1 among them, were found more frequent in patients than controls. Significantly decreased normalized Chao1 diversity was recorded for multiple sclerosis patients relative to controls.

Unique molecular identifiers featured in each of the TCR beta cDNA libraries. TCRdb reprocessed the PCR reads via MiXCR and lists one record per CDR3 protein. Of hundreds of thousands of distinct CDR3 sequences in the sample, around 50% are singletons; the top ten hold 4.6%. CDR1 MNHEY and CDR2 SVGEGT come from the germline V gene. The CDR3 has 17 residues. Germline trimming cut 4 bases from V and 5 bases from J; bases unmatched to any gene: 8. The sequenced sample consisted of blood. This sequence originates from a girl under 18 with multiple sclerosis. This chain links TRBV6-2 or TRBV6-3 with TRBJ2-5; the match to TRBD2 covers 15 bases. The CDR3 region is CASSSWTSGGAGETQYF. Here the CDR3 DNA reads TGTGCCAGCAGTTCCTGGACTAGCGGGGGGGCAGGGGAGACCCAGTACTTC.